This entry concerns a single T cell receptor (beta chain). Sequencing was performed with immunoSEQ multiplex PCR; in TCRdb, only in-frame clones are kept and a portion is missing. The data contain 25,000 to 30,000 clones, approximately 88% of them seen just once; the ten biggest clones take up 10%. This specimen comes from a study of blood T cell dynamics during melanoma immunotherapy. Study information: Metastatic melanoma patients received first-line pembrolizumab or nivolumab plus ipilimumab.

Time point: week 3, after first cycle of checkpoint inhibitor. Response was assessed by RECIST 1.1 at 12 weeks, except a couple of rapid progressors. Patients had no prior systemic cancer treatment, immunosuppressants or other active cancers. V was clipped by 0 bases and J by 2 bases, with 9 bases between them. Per germline, CDR1 SGHNT and CDR2 YYREEE (reference sequence). This CDR3 contains 14 residues. The chain recombines TRBV5-4 with TRBJ2-7, with D perhaps TRBD2 (5 bases). The sample here was blood, taken from a patient treated with checkpoint blockade. The clonotype comes from a human donor with melanoma. In DNA, the CDR3 is TGTGCCAGCAGCTTGGACAGCGGCCCCTACGAGCAGTACTTC. Residues: CASSLDSGPYEQYF.